The T cell receptor (beta chain) under discussion was sequenced for a study of cytomegalovirus exposure and HLA in healthy donors. General observations from the study: Common viral pathogens seemed, in a later analysis, to connect with several of the most significant clusters. Across all donors, roughly uniform sequencing depth was an assumption of the presence/absence analyses.

PCR was performed using 60 Vbeta and 13 Jbeta primers. Some clones are missing from TCRdb's copy, which holds only in-frame ones; the method was immunoSEQ multiplex PCR. The profile covers under 200,000 clones, with over 60% appearing a single time and around 6% taken by the ten largest. To note about this clone: Antigen: not known.

Each of the donors was a healthy bone marrow donor. This CDR3 is built from 14 residues. V lost 5 bases to trimming and J lost 2 bases; unmatched junction nucleotides: 5. Per germline, CDR1 WNHNN and CDR2 SYGVQD (reference sequence). The genes are TRBV10-1 and TRBJ2-7, with 8 bases that match TRBD2. The source of this sequence is a man in his forties in good health and CMV-seronegative. The specimen sequenced was PBMCs. This chain's CDR3 is CASSSSGATYEQYF. The CDR3 bases are TGCGCCAGCAGTAGTAGCGGGGCCACCTACGAGCAGTACTTC.